Listed below are T cell receptor beta chains from one sample, sequenced in a study of regulatory T cells in long-lasting Graves disease. TCRdb independently ran MiXCR on the multiplex PCR reads; one entry per CDR3 protein. The data show 500,000 to 700,000 distinct CDR3 sequences, around 30% seen once. The sample in question was peripheral blood mononuclear cells (PBMCs), obtained when the disease was refractory, from a patient treated with antithyroid drugs. The receptors originated from a female donor with Graves disease. CDR3s include the opening cysteine and the closing phenylalanine or tryptophan. The order of the fields is D gene, clone size, CDR3 length, V gene, J gene, CDR3 protein, CDR3 DNA. D genes are given only for firm matches. A row's size may be missing; if present it is once, few, many or a size class.

TRBD1	few	16	TRBV7-3	TRBJ1-5	CASSSTDRGGNQPQHF	TGTGCCAGCAGCTCAACAGACAGGGGTGGCAATCAGCCCCAGCATTTT
-	-	13	TRBV12-3/TRBV12-4	TRBJ1-2	CASSLGDHYGYTF	TGTGCCAGCAGTTTAGGGGATCACTATGGCTACACCTTC
-	-	13	TRBV20-1	TRBJ1-1	CSAEQSSNTEAFF	TGCAGTGCTGAACAGTCTTCGAACACTGAAGCTTTCTTT
-	once	15	TRBV19	TRBJ2-7	CASSIPAGQPYEQYF	TGTGCCAGTAGTATCCCTGCGGGACAACCTTACGAGCAGTACTTC
-	-	16	TRBV6-7	TRBJ1-5	CASSRLQGHSNQPQHF	TGTGCCAGCAGCCGTCTACAGGGTCATAGCAATCAGCCCCAGCATTTT
TRBD1	-	14	TRBV6-5	TRBJ1-2	CASSYTRQGLGYTF	TGTGCCAGCAGTTATACCCGACAGGGGCTTGGCTACACCTTC
-	-	13	TRBV30	TRBJ1-1	CAWTHSRVTEAFF	TGTGCCTGGACTCACTCCAGGGTGACTGAAGCTTTCTTT
TRBD2	few	15	TRBV6-9	TRBJ2-5	CASSYYLAAQETQYF	TGTGCCAGCAGTTACTATCTAGCGGCTCAAGAGACCCAGTACTTC
-	-	15	TRBV3-1	TRBJ1-1	CASSSKGQGGTEAFF	TGTGCCAGCAGCTCAAAGGGGCAGGGAGGTACTGAAGCTTTCTTT
TRBD1	-	17	TRBV28	TRBJ1-3	CASSLWARQGPGNTIYF	TGTGCCAGCAGCCTTTGGGCTAGACAGGGACCTGGAAACACCATATATTTT
-	few	13	TRBV28	TRBJ1-5	CASSYRAGLPQHF	TGTGCCAGCAGTTACAGAGCCGGGCTGCCCCAGCATTTT
-	-	15	TRBV11-2	TRBJ1-5	CASSLGGGLEVPQHF	TGTGCCAGCAGCCTCGGAGGTGGTTTGGAGGTGCCCCAGCATTTT
TRBD1	many	15	TRBV2	TRBJ1-2	CASRPRTGGNRGYTF	TGTGCCAGCAGGCCCCGGACAGGGGGAAATCGTGGCTACACCTTC
-	-	15	TRBV5-1	TRBJ1-2	CASSLVEGEDYGYTF	TGCGCCAGCAGCTTGGTAGAAGGGGAGGACTATGGCTACACCTTC
-	-	12	TRBV7-3	TRBJ1-1	CASSLFRTEAFF	TGTGCCAGCAGCTTATTCAGGACCGAAGCTTTCTTT
-	-	11	TRBV5-1	TRBJ1-2	CASSVDGGYTF	TGCGCCAGCAGCGTAGACGGTGGCTACACCTTC
-	-	14	TRBV29-1	TRBJ1-5	CSVLDRSTNQPQHF	TGCAGCGTTCTAGACAGAAGTACCAATCAGCCCCAGCATTTT
-	many	15	TRBV27	TRBJ1-1	CASSLSLGGNTEAFF	TGTGCCAGCAGTTTATCCTTGGGAGGGAACACTGAAGCTTTCTTT
TRBD2	-	16	TRBV11-2	TRBJ2-1	CASIFLGLAGGNEQFF	TGTGCCAGCATCTTCCTTGGACTAGCGGGAGGAAATGAGCAGTTCTTC
-	-	13	TRBV28	TRBJ2-5	CASSHPLGETQYF	TGTGCCAGCAGTCATCCCCTCGGGGAGACCCAGTACTTC
TRBD1	-	16	TRBV13	TRBJ1-2	CASSYGRQGANYGYTF	TGTGCCAGCAGCTACGGGAGACAGGGGGCTAACTATGGCTACACCTTC
-	few	11	TRBV29-1	TRBJ2-7	CSVGSGYEQYF	TGCAGCGTTGGATCGGGTTACGAGCAGTACTTC
-	-	17	TRBV6-5	TRBJ1-2	CASSYEGRGRSNYGYTF	TGTGCCAGCAGTTACGAGGGTCGCGGCAGGTCTAACTATGGCTACACCTTC
TRBD1	many	14	TRBV11-2	TRBJ2-7	CASSPGDRRYEQYF	TGTGCCAGCAGCCCGGGGGACAGGCGATACGAGCAGTACTTC
-	few	13	TRBV29-1	TRBJ1-1	CSVDGGKNTEAFF	TGCAGCGTTGATGGGGGAAAGAACACTGAAGCTTTCTTT
-	-	15	TRBV2	TRBJ2-1	CASFGVSLNYNEQFF	TGTGCCAGCTTTGGTGTTAGCCTAAACTACAATGAGCAGTTCTTC
TRBD1	-	15	TRBV11-3	TRBJ2-2	CASSSGQDVAGELFF	TGTGCCAGCAGCTCCGGACAGGACGTCGCGGGGGAGCTGTTTTTT
-	many	15	TRBV27	TRBJ1-6	CASSLSRGYNSPLHF	TGTGCCAGCAGTTTATCGAGGGGGTATAATTCACCCCTCCACTTT
-	-	13	TRBV29-1	TRBJ2-7	CGVEGGTSYEQYF	TGCGGCGTTGAGGGGGGGACCTCCTACGAGCAGTACTTC
-	-	11	TRBV5-6	TRBJ1-2	CASNGDHGYTF	TGTGCCAGCAACGGTGACCATGGCTACACCTTC
-	few	15	TRBV20-1	TRBJ1-1	CSARALDSLNTEAFF	TGCAGTGCTAGAGCTCTGGACAGTCTGAACACTGAAGCTTTCTTT
-	-	16	TRBV19	TRBJ1-2	CASSISWKALSYGYTF	TGTGCCAGTAGTATTTCGTGGAAGGCGCTATCCTATGGCTACACCTTC
-	few	15	TRBV18	TRBJ1-4	CASSPGPTANEKLFF	TGTGCCAGCTCACCGGGGCCCACCGCTAATGAAAAACTGTTTTTT
TRBD2	many	16	TRBV11-3	TRBJ2-2	CASSLVLSRERDVLFF	TGTGCCAGCAGCTTAGTTTTGTCGCGGGAGCGGGACGTACTGTTTTTT
TRBD1	few	13	TRBV29-1	TRBJ1-2	CSALNRGRGGYTF	TGCAGCGCCCTCAACAGGGGGCGAGGGGGCTACACCTTC
TRBD2	few	16	TRBV6-5	TRBJ2-7	CASSYEPGLADYEQYF	TGTGCCAGCAGTTACGAACCGGGACTAGCTGATTACGAGCAGTACTTC
TRBD1	few	17	TRBV6-1	TRBJ2-7	CASSKPRDSGNTYEQYF	TGTGCCAGCAGTAAACCCCGGGACAGTGGGAATACCTACGAGCAGTACTTC
-	-	17	TRBV12-3/TRBV12-4	TRBJ1-4	CASSLGTAIATNEKLFF	TGTGCCAGCAGTTTAGGGACAGCGATTGCAACTAATGAAAAACTGTTTTTT
TRBD1	few	19	TRBV27	TRBJ1-2	CASSLSAYRGSPINYGYTF	TGTGCCAGCAGTTTATCGGCCTACAGGGGGAGCCCTATTAACTATGGCTACACCTTC
TRBD1	-	14	TRBV12-3/TRBV12-4	TRBJ1-2	CASSLLGQGYGYTF	TGTGCCAGCAGCCTATTGGGACAGGGGTATGGCTACACCTTC
-	few	15	TRBV20-1	TRBJ2-7	CSALPGGTRTYEQYF	TGCAGTGCCCTCCCAGGCGGAACAAGAACCTACGAGCAGTACTTC
TRBD2	many	12	TRBV12-3/TRBV12-4	TRBJ2-7	CASSFGTNEQYF	TGTGCCAGCAGTTTTGGGACTAACGAGCAGTACTTC
-	-	15	TRBV2	TRBJ1-5	CASAAEQHLNQPQHF	TGTGCCAGCGCTGCGGAGCAGCACCTCAATCAGCCCCAGCATTTT
-	few	14	TRBV20-1	TRBJ2-7	CSAPDRLGTYEQYF	TGCAGTGCCCCCGACCGACTGGGTACCTACGAGCAGTACTTC
-	-	12	TRBV29-1	TRBJ1-1	CSVPGRNTEAFF	TGCAGCGTGCCCGGGAGGAACACTGAAGCTTTCTTT